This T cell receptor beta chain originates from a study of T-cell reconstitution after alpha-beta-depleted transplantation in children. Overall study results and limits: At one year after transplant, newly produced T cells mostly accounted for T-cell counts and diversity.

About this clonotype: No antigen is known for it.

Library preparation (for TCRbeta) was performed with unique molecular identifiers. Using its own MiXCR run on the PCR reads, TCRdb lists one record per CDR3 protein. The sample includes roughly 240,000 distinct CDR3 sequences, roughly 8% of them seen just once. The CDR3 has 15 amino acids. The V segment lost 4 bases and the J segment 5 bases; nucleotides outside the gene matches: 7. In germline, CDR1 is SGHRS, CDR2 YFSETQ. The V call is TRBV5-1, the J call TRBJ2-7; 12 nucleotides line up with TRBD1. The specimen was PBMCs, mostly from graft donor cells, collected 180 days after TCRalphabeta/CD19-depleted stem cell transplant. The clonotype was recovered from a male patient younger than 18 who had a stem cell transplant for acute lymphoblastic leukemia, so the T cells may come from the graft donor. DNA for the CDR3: TGCGCCAGCAGCGCTCCGGGACAGGGGGCCGACGAGCAGTACTTC. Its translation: CASSAPGQGADEQYF.